Following are 18 T cell receptor beta chains from one sample sequenced in a study of spatial heterogeneity in lung cancer. TCRdb redid the calling of the 5' RACE reads with MiXCR, one entry per CDR3 protein. The profile shows 4,000 or so distinct CDR3 sequences, over 20% of them singletons. The sample's time point: sample taken at primary tumor resection. Whole RNA was taken from tumor, nontumor lung or frozen PBMC; it was then sequenced unsorted. The source was normal lung tissue next to the tumor, collected at surgery. Source of these receptors: a female donor with early-stage non-small cell lung cancer.

This clonotype was detected a few times. Germline is not matched at one junction end, which may reflect a read error. This beta chain lies outside the target of a library built for alpha chains; its clone size means little. The genes are TRBV28 and TRBJ2-1, with no clear D. The CDR3 contains 11 residues. The germline CDR1 and CDR2 sequences are MDHEN and SYDVKM. For the CDR3, the DNA is TGTGCCGGCAGTTCTCGTCCGGAGCAGTTCTTC. Translating gives CAGSSRPEQFF.

Points on this clonotype: Found in a library prepared for alpha chains, this beta chain is an off-target read, and its abundance has little meaning. J is TRBJ2-1 and V is TRBV6-6; 16 nucleotides line up with TRBD2. CDR3 length equals 15 residues. CDR1 MNHNY and CDR2 SVGAGI come from the germline V gene (reference sequence). V dropped 5 bases and J dropped 9; count of bases not matched to a gene: 4. In DNA form, the CDR3 reads TGTGCCAGCAGTGGGACTAGCGGGGGGGCCCTTGAGCAGTTCTTC. It yields the protein CASSGTSGGALEQFF.

This clonotype rates as medium-sized (0.01 to 0.1%). Being off target in a library aimed at alpha chains, this beta chain has a size of little meaning. The CDR3 DNA reads as TGCAGCGTCTACCCGGGACGACAAAGGAGCTACACCTTC. Encoded protein: CSVYPGRQRSYTF. This sequence joins TRBV29-1 and TRBJ1-2, with D possibly TRBD1 on 5 matching bases. Germline CDR1 reads SQVTM; CDR2 reads ANQGSEA. This CDR3 contains 13 residues. V lost 6 bases and J lost 9, with 20 bases in between.

Worth noting for this clonotype: The junction departs from the called germline gene at one end, perhaps through a read error. A library prepared for alpha chains yielded this beta chain as an off-target read; its size is of little meaning. This CDR3 is CAGSLGQNSYNEQFF. In nucleotides, the CDR3 is TGTGCCGGCAGCTTGGGACAAAACTCCTACAATGAGCAGTTCTTC. The chain couples TRBV6-2 or TRBV6-3 to TRBJ2-1, with a weak D call TRBD1 (6 bases). Germline V lookup: CDR1 MNHEY, CDR2 SVGEGT. The CDR3 loop spans 15 amino acids.

This clonotype is labeled as medium-sized. This beta chain is a stray sequence in a library constructed for alpha chains; its clone size is not meaningful. The chain joins TRBV29-1 to TRBJ2-3; tentatively, D is TRBD2 (6 bases). CDR1 is SQVTM, CDR2 ANQGSEA, per germline. This CDR3 is 15 amino acids long. V was clipped by 6 bases and J by 0 bases, with 16 bases between them. The chain's CDR3 is CSVDSGGRSTDTQYF. CDR3 bases: TGCAGCGTCGATAGCGGAGGGCGTAGCACAGATACGCAGTATTTT.

This clonotype is categorized as medium-sized. This beta chain is a stray read from a library made for alpha chains; its abundance is not meaningful. V and J are TRBV7-2 and TRBJ1-3; 8 bases line up with TRBD1. The germline V gene encodes CDR1 SGHTA and CDR2 FQGNSA. V gave up 5 bases and J gave up 2 bases; unmatched junction bases: 11. The CDR3 sequence is 17 residues long. CDR3 in amino acids: CASSLDRGSYPGNTIYF. DNA of the CDR3: TGTGCCAGCAGCCTCGACAGGGGATCATATCCTGGAAACACCATATATTTT.

By its share, this clonotype is medium-sized (0.01 to 0.1%). Because the library targeted alpha chains, this beta chain is an off-target read whose size means little. This chain links TRBV12-3 or TRBV12-4 with TRBJ1-5; D gene uncertain. CDR3 length: 12 amino acids. Trimming removed 3 bases at V and 6 bases at J, with 6 bases between. The CDR3 here is CASSLVGQPQHF. The CDR3 bases are TGTGCCAGCAGTTTGGTGGGTCAGCCCCAGCATTTT.

This clonotype has ten or more counts. This beta chain is a stray sequence in a library constructed for alpha chains; its clone size is not meaningful. The CDR3, as DNA: TGTGCCAGCAGGGGACTAGCGGGAGGGGTGGGCACAGATACGCAGTATTTT. It is translated as CASRGLAGGVGTDTQYF. The chain recombines TRBV6-1 with TRBJ2-3, with 16 bases identical to TRBD2. The CDR3 is made up of 17 amino acids. Trimming at V came to 6 bases and at J to 1 base, leaving 4 bases not matched to a gene. Germline CDR1 MNHNS, CDR2 SASEGT.

A remark on this clonotype: As an off-target read in a library built for alpha chains, this beta chain has a frequency of little significance. The genes are TRBV5-1 and TRBJ2-1, with 8 bases identical to TRBD2. The CDR3 covers 16 residues. Germline CDR1 is SGHRS and CDR2 is YFSETQ. Trimming removed 2 bases from V and 1 base from J; junction bases left unmatched: 5. CDR3 loop: CASSFLAGFSYNEQFF. In nucleotides, the CDR3 is TGCGCCAGCAGCTTCCTAGCGGGTTTTTCCTACAATGAGCAGTTCTTC. Full variable domain (rest looked up from reference TRBV5-1 and TRBJ2-1): KAGVTQTPRYLIKTRGQQVTLSCSPISGHRSVSWYQQTPGQGLQFLFEYFSETQRNKGNFPGRFSGRQFSNSRSEMNVSTLELGDSALYLCASSFLAGFSYNEQFFGPGTRLTVL.

In this sample, this clonotype is medium-sized. This beta chain is an unintended read in a library built for alpha chains; its size means little. V is TRBV20-1 and J is TRBJ2-1, with D possibly matching TRBD2 (6 bases). The germline V gene has CDR1 DFQATT and CDR2 SNEGSKA (reference sequence). V lost 6 bases and J lost 7, with 13 bases in between. The CDR3 length is 12 residues. CDR3 DNA: TGCAGTGCCACGGGACTCCTGAATGAGCAGTTCTTC. This translates into CSATGLLNEQFF.

For this clonotype: The library was built for alpha chains, so this beta chain is an off-target read and its size means little. The chain couples TRBV10-3 to TRBJ1-1; 8 bases agree with TRBD1. The CDR3 has 13 amino acids. V lost 7 bases to trimming and J lost 3 bases; unmatched junction nucleotides: 4. Germline values: CDR1 ENHRY, CDR2 SYGVKD. The CDR3: CAIMTGEDTEAFF. The CDR3 DNA sequence: TGTGCCATCATGACAGGGGAGGACACTGAAGCTTTCTTT.

This clonotype was seen many times. This beta chain was picked up by a library intended for alpha chains and is off target, so its count carries little meaning. The V and J genes are TRBV7-2 and TRBJ1-1; D gene ambiguous. V dropped 1 base and J dropped 4 bases, with 10 bases sitting between them. This CDR3 has 14 residues. Germline V gives CDR1 SGHTA, CDR2 FQGNSA. The CDR3, as DNA: TGTGCCAGCAGCTTAGAGAAGGGCCGCACTGAAGCTTTCTTT. Translated, it gives CASSLEKGRTEAFF.

This clonotype was seen repeatedly, ten times or more. This beta chain is off target for a library built for alpha chains, so its abundance means little. The V and J genes are TRBV20-1 and TRBJ1-4; the D is unclear. Germline V gene lookup returns CDR1 DFQATT and CDR2 SNEGSKA (reference sequence). V was shortened by 1 base and J by 0 bases, with 12 bases between the two germline ends. CDR3 size: 16 residues. The chain's CDR3 is CSARGSGPATNEKLFF. Written as DNA, the CDR3 is TGCAGTGCTAGAGGCTCCGGTCCCGCAACTAATGAAAAACTGTTTTTT.

This clonotype was observed at least ten times. The library was built for alpha chains, so this beta chain is an off-target read and its size means little. This CDR3 reads CSASQGAQNIQYF. Written as DNA, the CDR3 is TGCAGTGCTAGTCAGGGGGCCCAAAACATTCAGTACTTC. The V call is TRBV20-1, the J call TRBJ2-4; 8 nucleotides line up with TRBD1. The CDR3 is 13 amino acids. V shed 3 bases, J shed 5 bases, and the junction held 3 bases outside the gene matches. CDR1 DFQATT and CDR2 SNEGSKA come from the germline V gene (reference sequence).

This clonotype occurred many times. As an off-target read in a library built for alpha chains, this beta chain has a frequency of little significance. This sequence joins TRBV3-1 and TRBJ1-1; no clear D. CDR1 and CDR2 (germline): LGHDT, YNNKEL (reference sequence). The CDR3 spans 15 residues. V was shortened by 1 base and J by 4 bases, with 13 bases between the two germline ends. The CDR3 DNA sequence: TGTGCCAGCAGCCAAGCCTTGCGGAGATCCACTGAAGCTTTCTTT. Residues: CASSQALRRSTEAFF.

Within the sample, this clonotype is medium-sized. With the library built for alpha chains, this beta chain is off target and its frequency is not meaningful. V gene TRBV18 combines with J gene TRBJ2-1; 9 bases line up with TRBD1. J was trimmed by 8 bases and V by 3 bases; bases with no gene match: 2. Per the germline V gene, CDR1 is KGHSH and CDR2 is LQKENI. This CDR3 is 13 amino acids long. DNA for the CDR3: TGTGCCAGCTCACCGCGACAGGGGGATGAGCAGTTCTTC. As protein: CASSPRQGDEQFF.

This clonotype is medium-sized in the sample. In a library made to pick up alpha chains, this beta chain is a stray read with a size that means little. The genes are TRBV5-1 and TRBJ2-2; D gene uncertain. The V end lost 1 base, the J end lost 2 bases, and 9 bases lay between the germline ends. The germline gives CDR1 SGHRS, CDR2 YFSETQ. The CDR3 is made up of 15 amino acids. The CDR3 region is CASSLKGGNTGELFF. CDR3 nucleotides: TGCGCCAGCAGCTTGAAGGGTGGTAACACCGGGGAGCTGTTTTTT.

This clonotype is medium-sized by share. Since it is a stray read in a library aimed at alpha chains, this beta chain has a size that is not meaningful. The J gene is TRBJ2-3, the V gene TRBV7-2; D not certain. This CDR3 contains 16 residues. V gave up 0 bases and J gave up 2 bases, with 12 bases separating them. Germline CDR1 is SGHTA and CDR2 is FQGNSA. CDR3 in amino acids: CASSLAGWTTTDTQYF. DNA for the CDR3: TGTGCCAGCAGCTTAGCGGGATGGACCACCACAGATACGCAGTATTTT.